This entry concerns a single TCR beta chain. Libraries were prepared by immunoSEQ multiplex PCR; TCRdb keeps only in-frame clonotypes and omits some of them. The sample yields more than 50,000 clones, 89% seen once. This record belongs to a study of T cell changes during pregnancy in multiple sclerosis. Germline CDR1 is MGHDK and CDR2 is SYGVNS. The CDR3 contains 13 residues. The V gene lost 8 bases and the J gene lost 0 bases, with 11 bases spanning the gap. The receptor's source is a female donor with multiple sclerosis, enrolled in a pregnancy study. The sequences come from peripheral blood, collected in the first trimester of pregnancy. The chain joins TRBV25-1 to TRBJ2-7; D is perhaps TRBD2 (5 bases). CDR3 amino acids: CASSGLSSYEQYF. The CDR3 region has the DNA TGTGCCAGCTCCGGACTGAGCTCCTACGAGCAGTACTTC.